One T cell receptor (beta chain) is described in this entry. Assignment of participants to cohorts was predicated upon participant-reported clinical history. Recovered status applied to Cohort 3 donors who had two consecutive negative PCRs. It also applied to those with clearance or with symptom resolution. This sample was taken from a study of blood T cell repertoires in COVID-19. Study in general: From the United States, Italy and Spain came samples of acute and convalescent COVID-19.

Sequencing was performed with immunoSEQ multiplex PCR; in TCRdb, only in-frame clones are kept and a portion is missing. This sample yields about 400,000 clones, of which roughly 91% are seen a single time; less than 2% belongs to the top ten. The sample comprised PBMCs or T cells enriched from blood (not recorded which). The sequence derives from a woman younger than 45 who had recovered from COVID-19.

CDR3 nucleotides: TGTGCCAGCTCACCATCCTGGAGCTCTGGAAACACCATATATTTT. Translating it yields CASSPSWSSGNTIYF. The chain links TRBV18 to TRBJ1-3; D gene uncertain. V shed 2 bases and J shed 0 bases, with 8 bases lying between them. This CDR3 is 15 amino acids long. Germline V gene lookup returns CDR1 KGHSH and CDR2 LQKENI.